This record covers a single TCR beta chain. Antigen: not known. Sequencing was performed with immunoSEQ multiplex PCR; in TCRdb, only in-frame clones are kept and a portion is missing. The sample yields about 77,000 clones, roughly 84% seen once. Germline CDR1 is LNHDA and CDR2 is SQIVND (reference sequence). V was pared by 1 base and J by 5 bases, with 8 bases between. The CDR3 has 13 residues. The sample is drawn from a study of OX40 agonist ivuxolimab in advanced cancers. Turning to the study itself: In this cohort, patients received ivuxolimab, an agonistic anti-OX40 (CD134) antibody. Previous treatment with anti-PD-1, anti-PD-L1 or anti-CTLA-4 therapy was allowed; 35% to 50% had received some.

Study-wide results and caveats: The authors also found low normalized T-cell clonal expansion in some nonresponders. Patients with a partial response at 0.1-3.0 mg/kg had among the lowest clonal expansion.

The material sequenced was CD4+ or CD8+ T cells sorted from blood, taken in a trial of the OX40 agonist ivuxolimab. The gene calls are TRBV19 and TRBJ1-2; D remains unclear. The source is an adult with an advanced solid tumor such as melanoma, head and neck, liver or kidney cancer. CDR3 DNA sequence: TGTGCCAGTAGTATAGCCGGGGAGTATGGCTACACCTTC. Its protein is CASSIAGEYGYTF.